Below, 14 T cell receptor beta chains from the same sample are listed, as sequenced in a study of blood T cells in healthy people across ages. Primers used in a second PCR of roughly 7 to 11 cycles were a sample-barcoded 5' primer and a J-beta primer mix. TCRdb re-analysed the 5' RACE reads in MiXCR, keeping a single row per CDR3 protein. The sample shows over 500,000 distinct CDR3 sequences, over 25% of them seen only once. The data were also submitted as part of a second study, on T cells of mothers and their children.

The specimen sequenced was blood. The receptors stem from a boy between 2 and 15 years old in good health.

The rearrangement links TRBV5-1 to TRBJ2-5, with D possibly being TRBD1 or TRBD2 (6 bases each). This CDR3 region has 16 residues. Germline CDR1 reads SGHRS; CDR2 reads YFSETQ. V was pared by 0 bases and J by 5 bases, with 17 bases between. CDR3 bases: TGCGCCAGCAGCTTGGAGGCTGGAAGGAGGGGGGAGACCCAGTACTTC. It yields the protein CASSLEAGRRGETQYF.

The chain combines TRBV4-3 with TRBJ2-6; possibly TRBD1 or TRBD2 for D (5 bases each). This CDR3 region has 18 residues. CDR1 is LGHNA, CDR2 YSLEER, per germline. V was clipped by 2 bases and J by 1 base, with 15 bases between them. This chain's CDR3 is CASSQTNRPGSGANVLTF. The CDR3 coding sequence is TGCGCCAGCAGCCAAACTAACAGGCCGGGGTCTGGGGCCAACGTCCTGACTTTC.

This clonotype has only a few counts. This chain uses TRBV9 with TRBJ2-5, with D possibly TRBD2 on 6 matching bases. The CDR3 totals 15 residues. V gave up 0 bases and J gave up 5 bases, with 14 bases separating them. Germline V lookup: CDR1 SGDLS, CDR2 YYNGEE. The CDR3 sequence: CASSVAAGSVETQYF. In DNA, the CDR3 is TGTGCCAGCAGCGTAGCGGCGGGGAGCGTGGAGACCCAGTACTTC.

The chain is built from TRBV20-1 and TRBJ2-5; D is possibly TRBD2 (5 bases). V shed 0 bases and J shed 0 bases, with 8 bases lying between them. This CDR3 contains 14 residues. In germline, CDR1 is DFQATT, CDR2 SNEGSKA (reference sequence). In DNA, the CDR3 is TGCAGTGCTAGAGATCCGGGAAACCAAGAGACCCAGTACTTC. Protein sequence: CSARDPGNQETQYF.

Only a few counts were recorded for this clonotype. The chain recombines TRBV4-3 with TRBJ1-2; D is ambiguous. The CDR3 spans 18 residues. Germline-derived CDR1 and CDR2 are LGHNA and YSLEER. V was trimmed by 2 bases and J by 7 bases, leaving 26 bases between them. CDR3 region: CASSQYSPPVEPASGYTF. The CDR3 DNA is TGCGCCAGCAGCCAATATTCGCCCCCCGTAGAGCCGGCTAGTGGCTACACCTTC.

This clonotype was counted at least ten times. The V call is TRBV6-5, the J call TRBJ2-7; D tentatively reads TRBD1 or TRBD2 (5 bases each). Between the trimmed V and J ends, which lost 0 bases and 4 bases, there was a span of 10 bases. Germline V lookup: CDR1 MNHEY, CDR2 SVGAGI. The CDR3 extends over 14 amino acids. The CDR3 here is CASSYSWDQYEQYF. Written as DNA, the CDR3 is TGTGCCAGCAGTTACTCGTGGGACCAGTACGAGCAGTACTTC.

The chain joins TRBV29-1 to TRBJ2-7, with TRBD1 matching over 7 bases. CDR3 length: 12 residues. The trim removed 3 bases at V and 2 bases at J, leaving 1 base unmatched. The germline CDR1 and CDR2 sequences are SQVTM and ANQGSEA. The CDR3 DNA reads as TGCAGCGTTGATAGGGGGCCCTACGAGCAGTACTTC. Its translation is CSVDRGPYEQYF.

The J gene is TRBJ1-2, the V gene TRBV7-9; D unclear. Trimming took off 4 bases at V and 5 bases at J, with 20 bases between the two ends. The CDR3 has 16 residues. Germline CDR1 reads SEHNR; CDR2 reads FQNEAQ (reference sequence). CDR3 sequence (DNA): TGTGCCAGCAGCTCTTCGTCCGCGGGAGGGCCGTATGGCTACACCTTC. It is translated as CASSSSSAGGPYGYTF.

This chain links TRBV29-1 with TRBJ2-3, with D unresolved. Germline CDR1 reads SQVTM; CDR2 reads ANQGSEA. The CDR3 has 12 amino acids. Trimming left V 6 bases short and J 4 bases short, with 11 bases between. CDR3 in amino acids: CSVGPGPDTQYF. CDR3 nucleotide sequence: TGCAGCGTCGGACCGGGCCCAGATACGCAGTATTTT.

The chain combines TRBV20-1 with TRBJ2-1; D is unresolved. This CDR3 spans 17 amino acids. V gave up 3 bases and J gave up 6 bases, with 24 bases separating them. Germline V CDR1 and CDR2: DFQATT, SNEGSKA (reference sequence). This CDR3 reads CSASGPTLDSPRNEQFF. CDR3 DNA sequence: TGCAGTGCTAGTGGGCCAACACTTGATTCCCCCCGCAATGAGCAGTTCTTC.

The chain couples TRBV20-1 to TRBJ2-2; D possibly matches TRBD1 or TRBD2 (6 bases each). The CDR3 sequence is 14 residues long. Trimming cost V 6 bases and J 6 bases, with 17 bases left between them. CDR1 is DFQATT, CDR2 SNEGSKA, per germline (reference sequence). The CDR3, as DNA: TGCAGTGCCGCTAAGGAGAGGGGGGCCGGGGAGCTGTTTTTT. Amino acid sequence: CSAAKERGAGELFF.

V gene TRBV12-3 or TRBV12-4 combines with J gene TRBJ1-1, with 7 bases identical to TRBD1. The CDR3 runs 15 residues. Losses at the gene ends were 3 bases for V and 10 bases for J; bases not matched to a gene: 14. CDR3 in DNA: TGTGCCAGCAGTTTCAACGGACAGGAGAAGGTGGTAGCTTTCTTT. Residues: CASSFNGQEKVVAFF.

The chain is built from TRBV20-1 and TRBJ2-1, with TRBD2 identical over 11 bases. V shed 6 bases and J 4 bases; nucleotides not matched to a gene: 14. The germline V gene encodes CDR1 DFQATT and CDR2 SNEGSKA (reference sequence). The CDR3 contains 17 residues. The CDR3 reads CSAVLRSGTSGYNEQFF. CDR3 nucleotides: TGCAGTGCGGTCCTTCGTTCGGGGACTAGCGGTTACAATGAGCAGTTCTTC.

This clonotype was observed a handful of times. The rearrangement links TRBV10-3 to TRBJ1-2, with D possibly matching TRBD1 (5 bases). The CDR3 has 14 amino acids. Germline loops: CDR1 ENHRY, CDR2 SYGVKD. With 6 bases removed from V and 3 bases from J, the gap between germline ends came to 14 bases. CDR3 in DNA: TGTGCCATCAGCGACAGTTCCTTCGACTATGGCTACACCTTC. Its translation: CAISDSSFDYGYTF.